This is a list of T cell receptor beta chains from one sample in a study of cytomegalovirus exposure and HLA in healthy donors. This table comes from immunoSEQ multiplex PCR, and its TCRdb copy is limited to in-frame clones, with some not included. The sample lists some 150,000 clones; more than 85% were seen once. The sample consisted of PBMCs. The receptors shown here come from a man between 18 and 35 years old in good health and CMV-seronegative. Each CDR3 is given with its conserved first and last residue. A D gene is named only where the DNA matches it firmly. A clone size is listed for some rows: how often the clone was seen (once, few, many), or a class if it is expanded.

v_call: TRBV6-6
clone_size: -
d_call: TRBD2
j_call: TRBJ2-3
cdr3_nt: TGTGCCAGCAGTTACACTAGCGGGCCAGATACGCAGTATTTT
cdr3_aa: CASSYTSGPDTQYF

v_call: TRBV2
clone_size: -
d_call: TRBD1
j_call: TRBJ1-6
cdr3_nt: TGTGCCAGCAGTGCCAAGGGGGCTTCCTATAATTCACCCCTCCACTTT
cdr3_aa: CASSAKGASYNSPLHF

v_call: TRBV19
clone_size: -
d_call: TRBD1
j_call: TRBJ1-5
cdr3_nt: TGTGCCAGTCGCTGGGGGAACAGGGGGGGCAATCAGCCCCAGCATTTT
cdr3_aa: CASRWGNRGGNQPQHF

v_call: TRBV5-1
clone_size: -
d_call: -
j_call: TRBJ1-2
cdr3_nt: TGCGCCAGCAGCTTGGGGGAGGGAAGTAACTATGGCTACACCTTC
cdr3_aa: CASSLGEGSNYGYTF

v_call: TRBV5-5
clone_size: -
d_call: TRBD2
j_call: TRBJ2-5
cdr3_nt: TGTGCCAGCAGCTTGAGGCCGGGACTAGCGACGGAGACCCAGTACTTC
cdr3_aa: CASSLRPGLATETQYF

v_call: TRBV5-4
clone_size: -
d_call: TRBD1
j_call: TRBJ2-7
cdr3_nt: TGTGCCAGCAGCCTAAAGGGGGCCGAGTACGAGCAGTACTTC
cdr3_aa: CASSLKGAEYEQYF

v_call: TRBV6-5
clone_size: -
d_call: -
j_call: TRBJ1-1
cdr3_nt: TGTGCCAGCAGTTACACAAGGAGACAGACTGAAGCTTTCTTT
cdr3_aa: CASSYTRRQTEAFF

v_call: TRBV4-3
clone_size: -
d_call: -
j_call: TRBJ2-7
cdr3_nt: TGCGCCAGCAGCTTCGAGACAGGCTCCTACGAGCAGTACTTC
cdr3_aa: CASSFETGSYEQYF

v_call: TRBV18
clone_size: -
d_call: TRBD1
j_call: TRBJ1-1
cdr3_nt: TGTGCCAGCTCACCACTCGAACAGGGGGTAGACACTGAAGCTTTCTTT
cdr3_aa: CASSPLEQGVDTEAFF

v_call: TRBV7-2
clone_size: -
d_call: TRBD1
j_call: TRBJ2-1
cdr3_nt: TGTGCCAGCAGCCCGGACAGGGCCCCGCGCAATGAGCAGTTCTTC
cdr3_aa: CASSPDRAPRNEQFF

v_call: TRBV12-5
clone_size: once
d_call: -
j_call: TRBJ2-3
cdr3_nt: TGTGCTAGTGGTTTGGTTCTCGGGAGAAACACAGATACGCAGTATTTT
cdr3_aa: CASGLVLGRNTDTQYF

v_call: TRBV7-9
clone_size: few
d_call: -
j_call: TRBJ1-6
cdr3_nt: TGTGCCAGCAGCTTACCGGGTCGTAATTCACCCCTCCACTTT
cdr3_aa: CASSLPGRNSPLHF

v_call: TRBV4-2
clone_size: -
d_call: TRBD1
j_call: TRBJ2-3
cdr3_nt: TGTGCCAGCAGCCAAGAACCCGTCGGACAGGGTAGCACAGATACGCAGTATTTT
cdr3_aa: CASSQEPVGQGSTDTQYF

v_call: TRBV4-1
clone_size: once
d_call: TRBD2
j_call: TRBJ2-1
cdr3_nt: TGCGCCAGCAGCCACCCACGGGCGGGGGTACACAATGAGCAGTTCTTC
cdr3_aa: CASSHPRAGVHNEQFF

v_call: TRBV7-2
clone_size: -
d_call: -
j_call: TRBJ2-7
cdr3_nt: TGTGCCAGCAGCCAGCGCTACGAGCAGTACTTC
cdr3_aa: CASSQRYEQYF

v_call: TRBV2
clone_size: -
d_call: -
j_call: TRBJ1-1
cdr3_nt: TGTGCCAGCAGTGACTGGTTGCGGGGAGGCATGAACACTGAAGCTTTCTTT
cdr3_aa: CASSDWLRGGMNTEAFF

v_call: TRBV6-5
clone_size: -
d_call: TRBD1
j_call: TRBJ1-2
cdr3_nt: TGTGCCAGCAGTTACGGTCAGGGGGCTCTCTATGGCTACACCTTC
cdr3_aa: CASSYGQGALYGYTF

v_call: TRBV9
clone_size: -
d_call: TRBD2
j_call: TRBJ2-7
cdr3_nt: TGTGCCAGCAGCGACGGACTAGCGGGGGGTCTCTACGAGCAGTACTTC
cdr3_aa: CASSDGLAGGLYEQYF

v_call: TRBV27
clone_size: few
d_call: -
j_call: TRBJ2-7
cdr3_nt: TGTGCCAGCAGTACGGGACACTACGAGCAGTACTTC
cdr3_aa: CASSTGHYEQYF

v_call: TRBV10-3
clone_size: -
d_call: TRBD1
j_call: TRBJ1-3
cdr3_nt: TGTGCCATCAGTGAATCACAGGGGGCGGCTGGAAACACCATATATTTT
cdr3_aa: CAISESQGAAGNTIYF

v_call: TRBV10-3
clone_size: -
d_call: -
j_call: TRBJ1-3
cdr3_nt: TGTGCCATCTCGCGGGAGATGGGAGGGACTGGAAACACCATATATTTT
cdr3_aa: CAISREMGGTGNTIYF

v_call: TRBV19
clone_size: few
d_call: -
j_call: TRBJ1-1
cdr3_nt: TGTGCCACTAGGGGTCAGGCTCAAATGAACACTGAAGCTTTCTTT
cdr3_aa: CATRGQAQMNTEAFF

v_call: TRBV27
clone_size: -
d_call: TRBD2
j_call: TRBJ2-4
cdr3_nt: TGTGCCAGCAGTTTAAGTGGGTTTGGGGGGGACATTCAGTACTTC
cdr3_aa: CASSLSGFGGDIQYF

v_call: TRBV2
clone_size: -
d_call: TRBD1
j_call: TRBJ2-5
cdr3_nt: TGTGCCAGCCGGACAGGGAAAATCGTGGAGACCCAGTACTTC
cdr3_aa: CASRTGKIVETQYF

v_call: TRBV18
clone_size: -
d_call: TRBD1
j_call: TRBJ1-3
cdr3_nt: TGTGCCAGCTCACCGCTACAGGGGGCGCGAGGAAACACCATATATTTT
cdr3_aa: CASSPLQGARGNTIYF

v_call: TRBV9
clone_size: -
d_call: TRBD2
j_call: TRBJ2-3
cdr3_nt: TGTGCCAGCAGTTACGGGGGGACTAGCACAGATACGCAGTATTTT
cdr3_aa: CASSYGGTSTDTQYF

v_call: TRBV5-1
clone_size: -
d_call: -
j_call: TRBJ1-6
cdr3_nt: TGCGCCAGCAGCGCCGGACTGTTAAGAAGCTCCTATAATTCACCCCTCCACTTT
cdr3_aa: CASSAGLLRSSYNSPLHF

v_call: TRBV10-2
clone_size: once
d_call: -
j_call: TRBJ2-7
cdr3_nt: TGCGCCAGCAGTCAGGGCCAGGGGTCCTACGAGCAGTACTTC
cdr3_aa: CASSQGQGSYEQYF

v_call: TRBV7-8
clone_size: -
d_call: TRBD1
j_call: TRBJ1-2
cdr3_nt: TGTGCCAGCAGTTACCGGGAACAGGGGGATCAGTGGGGCTACACCTTC
cdr3_aa: CASSYREQGDQWGYTF

v_call: TRBV30
clone_size: -
d_call: -
j_call: TRBJ2-3
cdr3_nt: TGTGCCTGGAGTCGGGGGTATGCAGATACGCAGTATTTT
cdr3_aa: CAWSRGYADTQYF

v_call: TRBV9
clone_size: -
d_call: -
j_call: TRBJ2-3
cdr3_nt: TGTGCCAGCAGCGTAGCTCAACCCCCTATGGATACGCAGTATTTT
cdr3_aa: CASSVAQPPMDTQYF

v_call: TRBV11-2
clone_size: -
d_call: TRBD2
j_call: TRBJ2-1
cdr3_nt: TGTGCCAGCAGCGTGGTCGGGCGGGGGGCCTACAATGAGCAGTTCTTC
cdr3_aa: CASSVVGRGAYNEQFF

v_call: TRBV10-3
clone_size: -
d_call: TRBD2
j_call: TRBJ2-1
cdr3_nt: TGTGCCATCAAGCTGACTAGCGGGGCGTATGAGCAGTTCTTC
cdr3_aa: CAIKLTSGAYEQFF

v_call: TRBV7-9
clone_size: -
d_call: TRBD1
j_call: TRBJ1-2
cdr3_nt: TGTGCCAGCAGCTCGACCCAGGGGGCCATTAACTATGGCTACACCTTC
cdr3_aa: CASSSTQGAINYGYTF

v_call: TRBV30
clone_size: -
d_call: -
j_call: TRBJ1-5
cdr3_nt: TGTGCCTGGAGTGTACTCGGGGGGCAAGGGGATTTCAATCAGCCCCAGCATTTT
cdr3_aa: CAWSVLGGQGDFNQPQHF

v_call: TRBV5-1
clone_size: -
d_call: TRBD1
j_call: TRBJ1-2
cdr3_nt: TGCGCCAGCAGCCCCGGGGGGGGGACAGACTATGGCTACACCTTC
cdr3_aa: CASSPGGGTDYGYTF

v_call: TRBV6-1
clone_size: -
d_call: -
j_call: TRBJ2-1
cdr3_nt: TGTGCCGTCAACCGGGAACGCTACAATGAGCAGTTCTTC
cdr3_aa: CAVNRERYNEQFF

v_call: TRBV6-1
clone_size: -
d_call: -
j_call: TRBJ1-1
cdr3_nt: TGTGCCAGCCTGACGGCGGGTAACACTGAAGCTTTCTTT
cdr3_aa: CASLTAGNTEAFF

v_call: TRBV29-1
clone_size: -
d_call: -
j_call: TRBJ2-1
cdr3_nt: TGCAGCGTTGACCCAGGCGGGTACGATGAGCAGTTCTTC
cdr3_aa: CSVDPGGYDEQFF

v_call: TRBV5-1
clone_size: -
d_call: -
j_call: TRBJ1-3
cdr3_nt: TGCGCCAGCAGCCCCGGGGGGCAAAGCTCTGGAAACACCATATATTTT
cdr3_aa: CASSPGGQSSGNTIYF